Each of the 25 T cell receptor beta chains below was sequenced from the same sample in a study of blood T cells in healthy people across ages. With a J-beta primer mix and a sample-barcoded 5' primer, a second PCR ran roughly 6 to 11 cycles. TCRdb re-called the 5' RACE reads through MiXCR, storing one row per CDR3 protein. The sample has roughly 700,000 distinct CDR3 sequences; 45% to 50% are singletons. The sequenced material came from blood. The receptor set was obtained from a woman aged 55-69 years in good health.

The chain employs TRBV3-1 and TRBJ2-4; TRBD2 might be the D (5 bases). The better agreement between TRBJ2-7 and the DNA end casts doubt on the J call. This CDR3 has 13 amino acids. The germline V gene has CDR1 LGHDT and CDR2 YNNKEL (reference sequence). The chain's CDR3 is CASSVASSNEQYF. DNA of the CDR3: TGTGCCAGCAGCGTGGCTAGCAGCAACGAGCAGTACTTC.

This clonotype has only a few counts. The chain is built from TRBV28 and TRBJ2-7; 9 bases align to TRBD1. This CDR3 is 14 amino acids long. Germline V gene data show CDR1 as MDHEN and CDR2 as SYDVKM. J was trimmed by 3 bases and V by 5 bases; bases with no gene match: 5. The CDR3 DNA follows: TGTGCCAGCAGTACCGACAGGGGGGTCTACGAGCAGTACTTC. Protein sequence: CASSTDRGVYEQYF.

J is TRBJ2-3 and V is TRBV5-1; D perhaps matches TRBD1 (6 bases). Per germline, CDR1 SGHRS and CDR2 YFSETQ. The V gene lost 4 bases and the J gene lost 6 bases, with 9 bases spanning the gap. CDR3 length: 12 residues. This chain's CDR3 is CASSDQGDTQYF. For the CDR3, the DNA is TGCGCCAGCAGCGACCAGGGGGATACGCAGTATTTT.

V and J are TRBV5-1 and TRBJ2-5; 11 positions agree with TRBD1. V trimming: 4 bases; J trimming: 2 bases; junction bases outside the gene matches: 7. The CDR3 length is 16 residues. The germline V gene has CDR1 SGHRS and CDR2 YFSETQ. This CDR3 reads CASSRTGGVRQETQYF. The CDR3 region has the DNA TGCGCCAGCAGCCGGACAGGGGGCGTTCGACAAGAGACCCAGTACTTC.

The chain links TRBV5-6 to TRBJ2-7, with 8 bases identical to TRBD1. The V and J ends lost 4 bases and 5 bases, in that order; junction bases with no gene match: 5. Germline V gene sequence: CDR1 SGHDT, CDR2 YYEEEE. The CDR3 consists of 13 residues. DNA for the CDR3: TGTGCCAGCAGCCGACAGGGGTTCCACGAGCAGTACTTC. Its protein product is CASSRQGFHEQYF.

V and J are TRBV4-1 and TRBJ1-1; 8 bases map to TRBD1. The CDR3 has 14 residues. Losses at the gene ends were 7 bases for V and 1 base for J; bases not matched to a gene: 5. Per germline, CDR1 MGHRA and CDR2 YSYEKL. The CDR3 sequence: CASNGQGQNTEAFF. For the CDR3, the DNA is TGCGCCAGCAACGGACAGGGCCAGAACACTGAAGCTTTCTTT.

This clonotype turned up a few times. The rearrangement uses TRBV29-1 and TRBJ2-3, with TRBD2 identical over 9 bases. The CDR3 totals 15 residues. The germline gives CDR1 SQVTM, CDR2 ANQGSEA. With 1 base clipped from V and 5 bases from J, the junction kept 7 bases outside the gene matches. The chain's CDR3 is CSVEAASGRLDTQYF. Written as DNA, the CDR3 is TGCAGCGTTGAAGCCGCCAGCGGGAGGTTAGATACGCAGTATTTT.

This clonotype was observed a handful of times. This sequence joins TRBV7-2 and TRBJ2-5; 9 bases line up with TRBD2. The CDR3 length is 14 residues. J gave up 5 bases and V 5 bases, and 6 bases lay outside the gene matches. From germline, CDR1 is SGHTA and CDR2 FQGNSA. CDR3 residues: CASSQARGGETQYF. CDR3 nucleotide sequence: TGTGCCAGCAGCCAAGCGCGGGGGGGGGAGACCCAGTACTTC.

This clonotype was picked up a small number of times. The chain joins TRBV7-2 to TRBJ1-1; tentative D call: TRBD1 (6 bases). The CDR3 spans 13 residues. The ends were cut back, 3 bases at V and 7 bases at J, with 12 bases in the middle. Germline lookup yields CDR1 SGHTA and CDR2 FQGNSA. CDR3 in DNA: TGTGCCAGCAGCTTCGTTACAGGGATTGAAGCTTTCTTT. This codes for CASSFVTGIEAFF.

V and J are TRBV5-5 and TRBJ1-2, with D possibly being TRBD1 (5 bases). The CDR3 spans 17 residues. With 1 base removed from V and 0 bases from J, the gap between germline ends came to 16 bases. The germline V gene encodes CDR1 SGHKS and CDR2 YYEKEE (reference sequence). The CDR3 region has the DNA TGTGCCAGCAGCTTGCGGGGCACCTCCCTGACTAACTATGGCTACACCTTC. This encodes CASSLRGTSLTNYGYTF.

This rearrangement joins TRBV14 to TRBJ2-1, with 7 bases lining up with TRBD2. The junction had 4 bases not matched to a gene; V was cut back by 4 bases and J by 7 bases. The CDR3 is 13 residues long. Germline CDR1 SGHDN, CDR2 FVKESK. CDR3 coding DNA: TGTGCCAGCAGCCGAGAACTAGCGAATGAGCAGTTCTTC. Translation gives CASSRELANEQFF.

The chain joins TRBV7-2 to TRBJ1-2, with D perhaps matching TRBD1 (6 bases). This CDR3 contains 14 residues. Germline values: CDR1 SGHTA, CDR2 FQGNSA. V was cut by 1 base and J by 7 bases, with 13 bases left in between. CDR3 amino acids: CASSLVGQTVGYTF. In nucleotides, the CDR3 is TGTGCCAGCAGCTTAGTCGGACAGACTGTTGGCTACACCTTC.

The gene calls are TRBV24-1 and TRBJ2-3; 7 nucleotides align to TRBD2. This CDR3 is 15 amino acids long. V dropped 3 bases and J dropped 4; count of bases not matched to a gene: 6. The germline V gene has CDR1 KGHDR and CDR2 SFDVKD. This CDR3 is CATSDRREHSDTQYF. DNA of the CDR3: TGTGCCACCAGTGATCGGCGGGAGCATTCAGATACGCAGTATTTT.

The rearrangement uses TRBV14 and TRBJ2-5; perhaps TRBD2 as D (5 bases). V lost 1 base and J lost 1, with 13 bases in between. Germline CDR1 SGHDN, CDR2 FVKESK. CDR3 length: 16 amino acids. The CDR3 is CASSQGGRAAQETQYF. DNA of the CDR3: TGTGCCAGCAGCCAAGGAGGACGAGCGGCCCAAGAGACCCAGTACTTC.

This sequence joins TRBV20-1 and TRBJ1-1; D not resolved. The V end was cut by 8 bases, the J end by 3 bases, with 16 bases between. The CDR3 totals 13 residues. Germline V gives CDR1 DFQATT, CDR2 SNEGSKA (reference sequence). For the CDR3, the DNA is TGCAGTTCACTAGGAGAGGCGGACACTGAAGCTTTCTTT. Encoded protein: CSSLGEADTEAFF.

The CDR3 coding sequence is TGTGCCAGCAGTTTCCGGCTAGCGGGACTTCAAGAGACCCAGTACTTC. Amino acid sequence: CASSFRLAGLQETQYF. The gene calls are TRBV28 and TRBJ2-5, with 9 bases lining up with TRBD2. CDR3 size: 16 residues. CDR1 and CDR2 (germline): MDHEN, SYDVKM. V was clipped by 3 bases and J by 2 bases; unmatched bases: 7.

The chain employs TRBV15 and TRBJ2-1; 8 bases fit TRBD1. Germline CDR1 reads LNHNV; CDR2 reads YYDKDF (reference sequence). This CDR3 is 15 amino acids long. Trimming took 0 bases from V and 4 from J; bases not matched to a gene: 2. The CDR3 reads CATSREGQGYNEQFF. The CDR3 region has the DNA TGTGCCACCAGCAGAGAAGGACAGGGTTACAATGAGCAGTTCTTC. The entire variable domain, with the rest obtained from reference TRBV15 and TRBJ2-1, is as follows: DAMVIQNPRYQVTQFGKPVTLSCSQTLNHNVMYWYQQKSSQAPKLLFHYYDKDFNNEADTPDNFQSRRPNTSFCFLDIRSPGLGDTAMYLCATSREGQGYNEQFFGPGTRLTVL.

The rearrangement uses TRBV6-6 and TRBJ2-3; D is possibly TRBD1 (6 bases). From germline, CDR1 is MNHNY and CDR2 SVGAGI (reference sequence). V gave up 6 bases and J gave up 1 base, with 14 bases separating them. This CDR3 has 15 residues. Here the CDR3 DNA reads TGTGCCAGCAGCGCCGGGACAAGAGGCACAGATACGCAGTATTTT. The encoded protein is CASSAGTRGTDTQYF.

This clonotype was recorded only once. This sequence joins TRBV21-1 and TRBJ2-2; TRBD2, as called in the table, went unchecked against the DNA. TRBV21-1 is listed as a pseudogene. The CDR3 runs 17 residues. CDR3 nucleotides: TGTGCCAGCAGCAAAGAGAACCGGGAGGCTATTGATGGGGAGCTGTTTTTT. Protein: CASSKENREAIDGELFF.

The rearrangement joins TRBV21-1 to TRBJ1-6. TRBV21-1 is a pseudogene locus. The CDR3 is 11 amino acids. The CDR3 loop reads CASSNYSPLHF. CDR3 sequence (DNA): TGTGCCAGCAGCAATTATTCACCCCTCCACTTT.

CDR3 sequence reads: CASSLQGTSGTDTQYF. Here the CDR3 DNA reads TGTGCCAGCAGCTTACAGGGTACTAGCGGCACAGATACGCAGTATTTT. The V call is TRBV7-2, the J call TRBJ2-3; 7 bases are shared with TRBD2. The CDR3 is 16 residues long. Germline V gene data show CDR1 as SGHTA and CDR2 as FQGNSA. V was pared by 2 bases and J by 1 base, with 6 bases of the junction left unmatched.

With respect to this clonotype: One end of the junction varies from germline; a read error may be responsible. V gene TRBV12-3 or TRBV12-4 combines with J gene TRBJ2-1, with a weak D call TRBD2 (6 bases). The CDR3 consists of 15 residues. The CDR3 here is CASSSTSLPYNEQFF. The CDR3 nucleotides read TGTGCCAGCAGTTCCACTAGCTTACCCTACAACGAGCAGTTCTTC.

This clonotype was recorded a few times. V gene TRBV6-5 combines with J gene TRBJ2-6; tentative D call: TRBD1 (6 bases). V was trimmed by 2 bases and J by 1 base, leaving 15 bases between them. Germline CDR1 reads MNHEY; CDR2 reads SVGAGI. The CDR3 is 18 residues long. The CDR3 DNA is TGTGCCAGCAGTTACACAGCCGCAGGACAGTCTGGGGCCAACGTCCTGACTTTC. This sequence encodes CASSYTAAGQSGANVLTF.

Only a few counts were recorded for this clonotype. The chain has TRBV4-1 and TRBJ2-6, with D perhaps matching TRBD2 (5 bases). Germline V gene sequence: CDR1 MGHRA, CDR2 YSYEKL. CDR3 length: 15 amino acids. V shed 4 bases and J shed 8 bases, with 15 bases lying between them. CDR3 protein: CASSLSGPMTNVLTF. In nucleotides, the CDR3 is TGCGCCAGCAGCCTCAGCGGACCTATGACCAACGTCCTGACTTTC.

This clonotype was counted a few times. The genes are TRBV29-1 and TRBJ2-1; 10 nucleotides match TRBD2. The CDR3 spans 11 residues. Germline CDR1 reads SQVTM; CDR2 reads ANQGSEA. Unmatched junction bases numbered 5, after V lost 3 bases and J lost 15 bases. The CDR3 loop is CSVEERGGLFF. CDR3 in DNA: TGCAGCGTTGAGGAGCGGGGGGGTCTGTTCTTC.